A single sample gave rise to the 15 T cell receptor beta chains below, sequenced in a study of T cell changes during pregnancy in multiple sclerosis. Sequenced by immunoSEQ multiplex PCR; TCRdb stores in-frame clones only, minus some. This table holds some 80,000 clones, around 93% found once. Specimen: peripheral blood, collected in the third trimester of pregnancy. The receptors were sampled from a female donor with multiple sclerosis, enrolled in a pregnancy study.

The chain combines TRBV6-1 with TRBJ1-5; TRBD1 might be the D (6 bases). V gave up 3 bases and J gave up 3 bases, with 12 bases separating them. Germline lookup yields CDR1 MNHNS and CDR2 SASEGT. This CDR3 has 15 amino acids. The CDR3 region has the DNA TGTGCCAGCAGTGACGGGCGACAGGTCAATCAGCCCCAGCATTTT. Translated, it gives CASSDGRQVNQPQHF.

The V and J genes are TRBV15 and TRBJ2-2; no definite D call. The CDR3 runs 15 residues. The germline CDR1 and CDR2 sequences are LNHNV and YYDKDF (reference sequence). V was shortened by 5 bases and J by 0 bases, with 10 bases between the two germline ends. The CDR3 nucleotides read TGTGCCACCAGCCGCAGCGCGACGAACACCGGGGAGCTGTTTTTT. Protein: CATSRSATNTGELFF.

The chain uses TRBV6-4 and TRBJ2-3, with 10 positions matching TRBD2. CDR3 length equals 13 residues. V trimming: 6 bases; J trimming: 5 bases; junction bases outside the gene matches: 2. Germline CDR1 and CDR2: MRHNA and SNTAGT. The CDR3 reads CASSSSGRDTQYF. The CDR3 DNA follows: TGTGCCAGCAGCTCTAGCGGGAGAGATACGCAGTATTTT.

This clone has just one count. V is TRBV7-6 and J is TRBJ2-3, with 8 positions matching TRBD2. CDR1 and CDR2 (germline): SGHVS, FNYEAQ. CDR3 size: 16 residues. Trimming at V came to 2 bases and at J to 0 bases, leaving 4 bases not matched to a gene. CDR3 loop: CASSLRRGGSTDTQYF. CDR3 sequence (DNA): TGTGCCAGCAGCTTACGACGGGGGGGGAGCACAGATACGCAGTATTTT.

The chain couples TRBV9 to TRBJ1-1, with 8 bases lining up with TRBD1. This CDR3 has 14 residues. V shed 2 bases and J 4 bases; nucleotides not matched to a gene: 4. Per the germline V gene, CDR1 is SGDLS and CDR2 is YYNGEE. CDR3 sequence: CASSVLTGGTEAFF. In nucleotides, the CDR3 is TGTGCCAGCAGCGTTCTCACAGGGGGCACTGAAGCTTTCTTT.

The chain employs TRBV7-2 and TRBJ2-1; D may be TRBD1 (5 bases). The CDR3 length is 15 residues. V was trimmed by 4 bases and J by 8 bases, leaving 18 bases between them. The germline gives CDR1 SGHTA, CDR2 FQGNSA. The CDR3 sequence: CASSYQGSNLDEQFF. The CDR3 bases are TGTGCCAGCAGCTACCAGGGATCTAATCTCGATGAGCAGTTCTTC.

The rearrangement joins TRBV5-5 to TRBJ2-7; D is uncertain. Trimming removed 2 bases at V and 5 bases at J, with 11 bases between. The V gene's germline CDR1 is SGHKS and CDR2 YYEKEE (reference sequence). The length of the CDR3 is 13 residues. This chain's CDR3 is CASSLPGKDEQYF. As DNA, the CDR3 is TGTGCCAGCAGCTTACCAGGAAAGGACGAGCAGTACTTC.

The rearrangement links TRBV6-6 to TRBJ1-6; no reliable D call. The V and J ends lost 2 bases and 0 bases respectively, with 8 bases between them. The CDR3 is 16 amino acids. Germline assignment: CDR1 MNHNY and CDR2 SVGAGI (reference sequence). CDR3 region: CASSYGPPSYNSPLHF. As DNA, the CDR3 is TGTGCCAGCAGTTACGGCCCACCCTCCTATAATTCACCCCTCCACTTT.

The V call is TRBV9, the J call TRBJ2-7; a weak D match, TRBD1 (5 bases). Germline values: CDR1 SGDLS, CDR2 YYNGEE. There are 14 residues in the CDR3. V was clipped by 0 bases and J by 6 bases, with 13 bases between them. The CDR3 region is CASSVGGTFVEQYF. The CDR3 coding sequence is TGTGCCAGCAGCGTAGGGGGCACCTTTGTCGAGCAGTACTTC.

This chain links TRBV6-5 with TRBJ1-2; D unclear. V lost 8 bases and J lost 3, with 19 bases in between. Per the germline V gene, CDR1 is MNHEY and CDR2 is SVGAGI. The CDR3 length is 15 residues. The CDR3: CASAGGEIGDYGYTF. Written as DNA, the CDR3 is TGTGCCAGCGCGGGCGGGGAGATTGGGGACTATGGCTACACCTTC.

The V and J genes are TRBV7-3 and TRBJ2-1; 8 nucleotides align to TRBD2. Per the germline V gene, CDR1 is SGHTA and CDR2 is FQGTGA. The ends lost 2 bases at V and 10 bases at J; junction bases unmatched: 4. The CDR3 extends over 13 amino acids. The CDR3 loop is CASSLGAGGEQFF. CDR3 DNA sequence: TGTGCCAGCAGCTTAGGGGCGGGGGGAGAGCAGTTCTTC.

This rearrangement joins TRBV30 to TRBJ2-2; 8 bases match TRBD2. After removal of 3 bases from V and 4 bases from J, the junction contained 4 bases not matched to a gene. The CDR3 is made up of 14 amino acids. From germline, CDR1 is GTSNPN and CDR2 SVGIG (reference sequence). The CDR3 reads CAWRISGGTGELFF. The CDR3 DNA reads TGTGCCTGGAGGATCAGCGGGGGCACCGGGGAGCTGTTTTTT.

A single count supports this clone. The chain is built from TRBV6-1 and TRBJ2-1; D may be TRBD1 (5 bases). Trimming cost V 8 bases and J 7 bases, with 18 bases left between them. The germline V gene has CDR1 MNHNS and CDR2 SASEGT. The CDR3 sequence is 14 residues long. The CDR3 here is CASSRGSLVNEQFF. CDR3 in DNA: TGTGCCAGCTCAAGGGGATCCTTAGTGAATGAGCAGTTCTTC.

Only one count was recorded for this clone. V gene TRBV5-1 combines with J gene TRBJ2-3; TRBD2 aligns across 14 bases. The CDR3 totals 16 residues. After removal of 4 bases from V and 1 base from J, the junction contained 2 bases not matched to a gene. From germline, CDR1 is SGHRS and CDR2 YFSETQ. The CDR3 loop is CASSTGLAGGTDTQYF. The CDR3 DNA sequence: TGCGCCAGCAGCACGGGACTAGCGGGGGGCACAGATACGCAGTATTTT.

This clone occurred once. The genes are TRBV14 and TRBJ1-5; no reliable D call. The germline V and J ends were trimmed by 2 bases and 3 bases, with 17 bases remaining between them. Germline-derived CDR1 and CDR2 are SGHDN and FVKESK. CDR3 length equals 17 residues. CDR3: CASSQPLRRGLNQPQHF. The CDR3 DNA reads as TGTGCCAGCAGCCAACCCCTGCGGCGAGGGCTCAATCAGCCCCAGCATTTT.